A single sample is the source of the 12 T cell receptor beta chains below, sequenced in a study of T-cell reconstitution after alpha-beta-depleted transplantation in children. TCRbeta library preparation incorporated unique molecular identifiers. One entry per CDR3 protein, called by TCRdb with MiXCR from the PCR reads. Of roughly 500,000 distinct CDR3 sequences listed, around 16% are singletons. The sample was PBMCs from the stem cell graft donor, taken from the stem cell graft. These receptors originate from a human donor who donated a stem cell graft to a child with acute lymphoblastic leukemia.

This chain links TRBV5-1 with TRBJ1-1; D is unclear. The CDR3 is 15 residues long. The V gene lost 0 bases and the J gene lost 7 bases, with 16 bases spanning the gap. CDR1 and CDR2 (germline): SGHRS, YFSETQ. The DNA of the CDR3 is TGCGCCAGCAGCTTGGAAGGTACCCCGGTCGGTGAAGCTTTCTTT. Translated, it gives CASSLEGTPVGEAFF.

This clonotype was recorded a few times. The rearrangement uses TRBV7-9 and TRBJ2-7, with TRBD2 identical over 9 bases. With V trimmed by 6 bases and J by 5 bases, 5 bases remained unmatched. Germline CDR1 SEHNR, CDR2 FQNEAQ (reference sequence). There are 13 residues in the CDR3. The CDR3 spells CASSWASGNEQYF. The CDR3, as DNA: TGTGCCAGCAGTTGGGCTAGCGGGAACGAGCAGTACTTC.

This clonotype was picked up a small number of times. The CDR3 is CSALRATDSYEQYF. DNA for the CDR3: TGCAGTGCGCTCCGCGCGACAGACTCCTACGAGCAGTACTTC. V and J are TRBV20-1 and TRBJ2-7; TRBD1 is a possible D gene (5 bases). This CDR3 contains 14 residues. Trimming took 6 bases from V and 0 from J, leaving 15 bases between them. Germline CDR1 and CDR2: DFQATT and SNEGSKA (reference sequence).

There are many counts of this clonotype. The chain combines TRBV12-3 or TRBV12-4 with TRBJ2-7; the D gene is possibly TRBD2 (6 bases). The CDR3 has 11 residues. V was clipped by 6 bases and J by 7 bases, with 10 bases between them. The CDR3 DNA sequence: TGTGCCAGCAGGCGCCGGGGGGAGCAGTACTTC. This encodes CASRRRGEQYF.

The chain uses TRBV29-1 and TRBJ1-4; 9 bases match TRBD1. This CDR3 has 12 amino acids. Germline loops: CDR1 SQVTM, CDR2 ANQGSEA. V was clipped by 4 bases and J by 8 bases; unmatched bases: 2. The CDR3 loop is CSVVTGGEKLFF. The CDR3 DNA sequence: TGCAGCGTTGTGACAGGGGGAGAAAAACTGTTTTTT.

This clonotype was seen a few times. The chain employs TRBV10-3 and TRBJ2-3, with no clear D. Trimming cost V 3 bases and J 1 base, with 8 bases left between them. Germline V gives CDR1 ENHRY, CDR2 SYGVKD. This CDR3 is built from 14 residues. The CDR3 DNA is TGTGCCATCAGTGACCTAGACCGCACAGATACGCAGTATTTT. Its protein is CAISDLDRTDTQYF.

The V and J genes are TRBV19 and TRBJ2-1; D gene uncertain. The CDR3 extends over 13 amino acids. In germline, CDR1 is LNHDA, CDR2 SQIVND (reference sequence). Trimming took 5 bases from V and 5 from J, leaving 10 bases between them. The CDR3 here is CASSYGENNEQFF. CDR3 in DNA: TGTGCCAGTAGTTACGGCGAGAACAATGAGCAGTTCTTC.

There are many counts of this clonotype. This sequence joins TRBV29-1 and TRBJ2-2, with 7 bases that match TRBD1. V lost 7 bases and J lost 0; bases outside the gene matches: 5. Looked up from germline, CDR1 is SQVTM and CDR2 is ANQGSEA. The CDR3 extends over 14 amino acids. The CDR3 loop reads CSALTGANTGELFF. The CDR3 DNA sequence: TGCAGCGCCCTAACAGGGGCGAACACCGGGGAGCTGTTTTTT.

This clonotype was detected a few times. J is TRBJ2-3 and V is TRBV24-1; D is unresolved. V was cut by 1 base and J by 0 bases, with 13 bases left in between. The CDR3 runs 17 residues. Looked up from germline, CDR1 is KGHDR and CDR2 is SFDVKD. The CDR3, as DNA: TGTGCCACCAGTGATTTCTGTAGGGAAGCTAGCACAGATACGCAGTATTTT. This translates into CATSDFCREASTDTQYF.

The rearrangement joins TRBV12-3 or TRBV12-4 to TRBJ2-7; TRBD2 aligns across 8 bases. V trimming: 6 bases; J trimming: 0 bases; junction bases outside the gene matches: 10. The CDR3 contains 16 residues. CDR3 DNA: TGTGCCAGCAGCCCTGGGGTAGCGGGGAACTCCTACGAGCAGTACTTC. Residues: CASSPGVAGNSYEQYF.

Only a few counts were recorded for this clonotype. The chain couples TRBV29-1 to TRBJ2-1; 8 nucleotides line up with TRBD1. The CDR3 length is 13 residues. Trimming cost V 4 bases and J 2 bases; bases outside gene matches: 1. Germline V CDR1 and CDR2: SQVTM, ANQGSEA. The CDR3 DNA sequence: TGCAGCGTTGGACAGGGGACCTACAATGAGCAGTTCTTC. Protein: CSVGQGTYNEQFF.

Ten or more counts support this clonotype. The J gene is TRBJ2-7, the V gene TRBV5-1; D uncertain. Between the trimmed V and J ends, which lost 0 bases and 5 bases, there was a span of 12 bases. The germline V gene encodes CDR1 SGHRS and CDR2 YFSETQ. This CDR3 contains 14 residues. CDR3 sequence (DNA): TGCGCCAGCAGCTTGGAGACTCGAACCCACGAGCAGTACTTC. Residues: CASSLETRTHEQYF.